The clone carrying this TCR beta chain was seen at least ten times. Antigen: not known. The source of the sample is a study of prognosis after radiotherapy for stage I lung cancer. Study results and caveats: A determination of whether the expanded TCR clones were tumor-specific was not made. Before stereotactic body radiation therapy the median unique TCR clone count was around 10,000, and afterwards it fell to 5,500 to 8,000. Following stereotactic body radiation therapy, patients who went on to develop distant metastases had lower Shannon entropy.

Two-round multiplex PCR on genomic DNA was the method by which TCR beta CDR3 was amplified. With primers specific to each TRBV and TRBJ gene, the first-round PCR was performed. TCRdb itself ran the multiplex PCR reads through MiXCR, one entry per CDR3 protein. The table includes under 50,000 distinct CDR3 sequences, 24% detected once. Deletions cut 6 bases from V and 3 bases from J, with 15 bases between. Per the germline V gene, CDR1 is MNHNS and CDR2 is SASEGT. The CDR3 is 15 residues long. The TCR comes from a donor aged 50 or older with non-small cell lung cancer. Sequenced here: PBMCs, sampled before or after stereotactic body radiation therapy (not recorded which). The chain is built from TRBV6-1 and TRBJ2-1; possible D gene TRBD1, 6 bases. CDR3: CASSLFSTGYNEQFF. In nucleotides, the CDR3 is TGTGCCAGCAGCCTATTTTCGACAGGCTACAATGAGCAGTTCTTC.